The 32 T cell receptor beta chains reported below all come from one sample, sequenced in a study of OX40 agonist ivuxolimab in advanced cancers. The assay was immunoSEQ multiplex PCR, and TCRdb's table has in-frame clones only and misses some. The sample holds around 65,000 clones, roughly 90% seen once. The sample was CD4+ or CD8+ T cells sorted from blood, taken in a trial of the OX40 agonist ivuxolimab. Source of these receptors: an adult with an advanced solid tumor such as melanoma, head and neck, liver or kidney cancer.

The chain joins TRBV19 to TRBJ1-5, with unresolved D. V shed 8 bases and J shed 3 bases, with 17 bases lying between them. The CDR3 totals 15 residues. Germline values: CDR1 LNHDA, CDR2 SQIVND (reference sequence). DNA of the CDR3: TGTGCCAGTGAGCCGAGGCATGCTATCAATCAGCCCCAGCATTTT. It codes for CASEPRHAINQPQHF.

This chain joins TRBV27 and TRBJ2-3; 7 bases match TRBD2. V shed 4 bases and J 1 base; nucleotides not matched to a gene: 5. The CDR3 covers 15 residues. Germline CDR1 is MNHEY and CDR2 is SMNVEV (reference sequence). CDR3 DNA: TGTGCCAGCAGTTGGCGGAGCGGGGGCACAGATACGCAGTATTTT. Amino acids: CASSWRSGGTDTQYF.

The chain carries TRBV6-5 and TRBJ2-7; D possibly corresponds to TRBD2 (6 bases). CDR1 and CDR2 from the germline V gene are MNHEY and SVGAGI. V dropped 6 bases and J dropped 2 bases, with 14 bases sitting between them. There are 14 residues in the CDR3. CDR3 amino acids: CASSLSGGPYEQYF. The CDR3 bases are TGTGCCAGCAGCCTATCTGGAGGGCCCTACGAGCAGTACTTC.

The chain carries TRBV7-3 and TRBJ2-3; D assignment may be TRBD1 or TRBD2 (5 bases each). CDR3 size: 14 residues. Trimming cost V 1 base and J 6 bases, with 11 bases left between them. In germline, CDR1 is SGHTA, CDR2 FQGTGA. The CDR3 loop is CASSLRGSVDTQYF. As DNA, the CDR3 is TGTGCCAGCAGCTTAAGGGGGAGTGTTGATACGCAGTATTTT.

The chain joins TRBV9 to TRBJ2-1; 13 bases are a match to TRBD2. Germline CDR1 is SGDLS and CDR2 is YYNGEE. The V segment lost 4 bases and the J segment 3 bases; nucleotides outside the gene matches: 10. This CDR3 is 18 amino acids long. The CDR3 nucleotides read TGTGCCAGCAGCATTGGACTAGCGGGAGTTAAACTCTACAATGAGCAGTTCTTC. This encodes CASSIGLAGVKLYNEQFF.

This rearrangement joins TRBV10-1 to TRBJ2-7; perhaps TRBD1 as D (5 bases). Germline CDR1 is WNHNN and CDR2 is SYGVQD (reference sequence). Trimming stripped 3 bases from V and 5 bases from J, with 8 bases between. This CDR3 region has 12 residues. The CDR3 DNA is TGCGCCAGCAGTGATACAGGCGACGAGCAGTACTTC. Translation gives CASSDTGDEQYF.

This chain connects TRBV15 to TRBJ1-4; D uncertain. V lost 0 bases to trimming and J lost 8 bases, with 13 bases between them. This CDR3 region has 15 residues. Germline loops: CDR1 LNHNV, CDR2 YYDKDF (reference sequence). The CDR3 DNA reads TGTGCCACCAGCAGAGACTCATTCACGGAGGAAAAACTGTTTTTT. Residues: CATSRDSFTEEKLFF. Full variable domain (outside the CDR3, taken from reference TRBV15 and TRBJ1-4): DAMVIQNPRYQVTQFGKPVTLSCSQTLNHNVMYWYQQKSSQAPKLLFHYYDKDFNNEADTPDNFQSRRPNTSFCFLDIRSPGLGDTAMYLCATSRDSFTEEKLFFGSGTQLSVL.

The table lists this clone with a count of one. The chain couples TRBV9 to TRBJ2-1; 8 bases fit TRBD2. CDR1 and CDR2 from the germline V gene are SGDLS and YYNGEE. The CDR3 sequence is 16 residues long. V was clipped by 1 base and J by 2 bases; unmatched bases: 5. The CDR3, as DNA: TGTGCCAGCAGCGTAAGAGCGGGGGATGCCTACAATGAGCAGTTCTTC. Translated: CASSVRAGDAYNEQFF. The full variable domain, completed using reference TRBV9 and TRBJ2-1, is DSGVTQTPKHLITATGQRVTLRCSPRSGDLSVYWYQQSLDQGLQFLIQYYNGEERAKGNILERFSAQQFPDLHSELNLSSLELGDSALYFCASSVRAGDAYNEQFFGPGTRLTVL.

The V gene is TRBV5-6, the J gene TRBJ2-4; D might be TRBD1 or TRBD2, each matching 5 bases. The CDR3 extends over 14 amino acids. Germline assignment: CDR1 SGHDT and CDR2 YYEEEE. V was trimmed by 4 bases and J by 7 bases, leaving 15 bases between them. The CDR3 bases are TGTGCCAGCAGCCCCGTGGGGGTGAGGAACATTCAGTACTTC. The encoded protein is CASSPVGVRNIQYF.

The V gene is TRBV7-9, the J gene TRBJ2-1; the match to TRBD2 covers 12 bases. Germline trimming cut 3 bases from V and 0 bases from J; bases unmatched to any gene: 6. This CDR3 spans 18 amino acids. Germline loops: CDR1 SEHNR, CDR2 FQNEAQ (reference sequence). CDR3 nucleotides: TGTGCCAGCAGCTTTCCGACTAGCGGGAGTGTCTCCTACAATGAGCAGTTCTTC. It yields the protein CASSFPTSGSVSYNEQFF.

This chain joins TRBV11-1 and TRBJ2-2; 8 nucleotides match TRBD1. Germline V gene lookup returns CDR1 SGHAT and CDR2 FQDESV (reference sequence). The CDR3 length is 15 residues. Unmatched junction bases numbered 7, after V lost 3 bases and J lost 7 bases. The CDR3 DNA reads as TGTGCCAGCAGCTTTTTGGGGACAGGATTCGGGGAGCTGTTTTTT. It translates to CASSFLGTGFGELFF. Full variable domain (rest looked up from reference TRBV11-1 and TRBJ2-2): EAEVAQSPRYKITEKSQAVAFWCDPISGHATLYWYRQILGQGPELLVQFQDESVVDDSQLPKDRFSAERLKGVDSTLKIQPAELGDSAMYLCASSFLGTGFGELFFGEGSRLTVL.

As regards this clone: Other DNA sequences from this sample encode an identical CDR3 as well. CDR3 DNA sequence: TGTGCCAGCAGGCGGACTAGCGGGTCAACCTACAATGAGCAGTTCTTC. Its protein is CASRRTSGSTYNEQFF. The rearrangement uses TRBV11-2 and TRBJ2-1; 11 bases line up with TRBD2. Germline V gene sequence: CDR1 SGHAT, CDR2 FQNNGV. V was clipped by 6 bases and J by 2 bases; unmatched bases: 6. CDR3 size: 16 residues. Complete variable domain (other parts from reference TRBV11-2 and TRBJ2-1): EAGVAQSPRYKIIEKRQSVAFWCNPISGHATLYWYQQILGQGPKLLIQFQNNGVVDDSQLPKDRFSAERLKGVDSTLKIQPAKLEDSAVYLCASRRTSGSTYNEQFFGPGTRLTVL.

The chain couples TRBV19 to TRBJ2-3, with 9 positions matching TRBD2. Per germline, CDR1 LNHDA and CDR2 SQIVND (reference sequence). J lost 1 base, V lost 7 bases, and 3 bases had no gene match. CDR3 length: 14 residues. The CDR3 DNA reads as TGTGCCAGTAATAGCGGGAGTGGCACAGATACGCAGTATTTT. Amino acid sequence: CASNSGSGTDTQYF. The whole variable domain, filled in from reference TRBV19 and TRBJ2-3, reads DGGITQSPKYLFRKEGQNVTLSCEQNLNHDAMYWYRQDPGQGLRLIYYSQIVNDFQKGDIAEGYSVSREKKESFPLTVTSAQKNPTAFYLCASNSGSGTDTQYFGPGTRLTVL.

The chain joins TRBV5-1 to TRBJ2-2; the match to TRBD1 covers 9 bases. CDR1 is SGHRS, CDR2 YFSETQ, per germline. The CDR3 sequence is 20 residues long. Trimming took 5 bases from V and 0 from J; bases not matched to a gene: 17. DNA for the CDR3: TGCGCCAGCAGGAAGGGACAGGGTGGTTCCGGGACTACGAACACCGGGGAGCTGTTTTTT. The encoded protein is CASRKGQGGSGTTNTGELFF.

The rearrangement links TRBV9 to TRBJ1-4; D may be TRBD1 (6 bases). The CDR3 has 15 residues. V lost 4 bases and J lost 2, with 12 bases in between. In germline, CDR1 is SGDLS, CDR2 YYNGEE. The DNA for the CDR3 is TGTGCCAGCAGCACCTGGGACACGACTAATGAAAAACTGTTTTTT. Translated, it gives CASSTWDTTNEKLFF.

This clone appeared once. The V gene is TRBV5-1, the J gene TRBJ1-1; TRBD1 might be the D (5 bases). The CDR3 is 14 residues long. Germline-derived CDR1 and CDR2 are SGHRS and YFSETQ. The V gene lost 3 bases and the J gene lost 7 bases, with 16 bases spanning the gap. This CDR3 reads CASSSLGPKGEAFF. CDR3 DNA: TGCGCCAGCAGCTCGTTGGGACCAAAGGGTGAAGCTTTCTTT.

The J gene is TRBJ1-6, the V gene TRBV6-1, with D maybe TRBD1 (6 bases). Germline loops: CDR1 MNHNS, CDR2 SASEGT. V was shortened by 7 bases and J by 9 bases, with 13 bases between the two germline ends. The CDR3 spans 13 residues. Written as DNA, the CDR3 is TGTGCCAGCAAGCAACAACAGGGTTCACCCCTCCACTTT. Its translation: CASKQQQGSPLHF.

The chain links TRBV5-5 to TRBJ1-4; TRBD1 is a possible D gene (5 bases). Germline V lookup: CDR1 SGHKS, CDR2 YYEKEE (reference sequence). Trimming shortened V by 0 bases and J by 1 base, and 7 bases separated the two germline ends. The CDR3 is made up of 15 amino acids. DNA for the CDR3: TGTGCCAGCAGCTTGGGTAGGGGAACTAATGAAAAACTGTTTTTT. Its translation is CASSLGRGTNEKLFF.

The rearrangement links TRBV6-1 to TRBJ2-7, with 9 bases aligning to TRBD1. Per the germline V gene, CDR1 is MNHNS and CDR2 is SASEGT. There are 15 residues in the CDR3. V was pared by 3 bases and J by 2 bases, with 5 bases of the junction left unmatched. The CDR3 bases are TGTGCCAGCAGTGAGGCCGGGACAGGGCCCTACGAGCAGTACTTC. Protein product: CASSEAGTGPYEQYF.

V usage is TRBV19 and J usage is TRBJ1-3, with 9 nucleotides matching TRBD1. Germline V gene sequence: CDR1 LNHDA, CDR2 SQIVND (reference sequence). The V and J ends lost 4 bases and 2 bases, in that order; junction bases with no gene match: 12. This CDR3 region has 18 residues. Written as DNA, the CDR3 is TGTGCCAGTAGTAGAAGTCAACAGGGGGCGATCACTGGAAACACCATATATTTT. The encoded protein is CASSRSQQGAITGNTIYF.

The chain has TRBV5-5 and TRBJ1-5, with 7 positions matching TRBD1. Germline V gene lookup returns CDR1 SGHKS and CDR2 YYEKEE (reference sequence). The V segment lost 0 bases and the J segment 1 base; nucleotides outside the gene matches: 7. The CDR3 sequence is 17 residues long. The CDR3 region is CASSLGLRGPSNQPQHF. The DNA of the CDR3 is TGTGCCAGCAGCTTGGGACTAAGGGGGCCCAGCAATCAGCCCCAGCATTTT. The variable domain in full, completed from reference TRBV5-5 and TRBJ1-5, reads DAGVTQSPTHLIKTRGQQVTLRCSPISGHKSVSWYQQVLGQGPQFIFQYYEKEERGRGNFPDRFSARQFPNYSSELNVNALLLGDSALYLCASSLGLRGPSNQPQHFGDGTRLSIL.

The chain is built from TRBV6-1 and TRBJ1-5; no clear D gene. Per the germline V gene, CDR1 is MNHNS and CDR2 is SASEGT. V lost 8 bases and J 2 bases, leaving 10 bases between the germline ends. This CDR3 is built from 13 residues. The CDR3 protein is CASAFQGNQPQHF. CDR3 in DNA: TGTGCCAGCGCGTTCCAGGGCAATCAGCCCCAGCATTTT.

The V gene is TRBV6-1, the J gene TRBJ2-5, with 7 bases identical to TRBD2. The trim removed 3 bases at V and 7 bases at J, leaving 8 bases unmatched. The CDR3 is 14 residues long. Germline CDR1 MNHNS, CDR2 SASEGT. CDR3 bases: TGTGCCAGCAGTGAGTGGGGGGGACCCGGGACCCAGTACTTC. This sequence encodes CASSEWGGPGTQYF.

The rearrangement links TRBV28 to TRBJ2-3, with D possibly being TRBD1 or TRBD2 (5 bases each). Germline-derived CDR1 and CDR2 are MDHEN and SYDVKM. V was shortened by 4 bases and J by 2 bases, with 19 bases between the two germline ends. This CDR3 is 17 amino acids long. The CDR3 sequence: CASSWVRDPTATDTQYF. The DNA for the CDR3 is TGTGCCAGCAGTTGGGTCAGGGACCCGACGGCCACAGATACGCAGTATTTT.

The chain uses TRBV7-2 and TRBJ2-2; 8 bases agree with TRBD2. The CDR3 is made up of 15 amino acids. The germline V gene has CDR1 SGHTA and CDR2 FQGNSA. Trimming took 2 bases from V and 6 from J; bases not matched to a gene: 5. Here the CDR3 DNA reads TGTGCCAGCAGCTTAAGCGGGAGTTTCCCCGGGGAGCTGTTTTTT. As protein: CASSLSGSFPGELFF.

The chain has TRBV13 and TRBJ2-1, with D perhaps TRBD2 (7 bases). Per the germline V gene, CDR1 is PRHDT and CDR2 is FYEKMQ (reference sequence). V dropped 4 bases and J dropped 5 bases, with 21 bases sitting between them. The CDR3 spans 17 residues. CDR3 DNA sequence: TGTGCCAGCAGCTACCCCCGCGGGGGCGGAGGGCACAATGAGCAGTTCTTC. Amino acids: CASSYPRGGGGHNEQFF.

This clone was seen a few times. The CDR3 protein is CASSGNDNQPQHF. CDR3 in DNA: TGTGCCAGCTCGGGTAATGACAATCAGCCCCAGCATTTT. The chain joins TRBV19 to TRBJ1-5; no reliable D call. Trimming cost V 9 bases and J 3 bases, with 12 bases left between them. The germline V gene has CDR1 LNHDA and CDR2 SQIVND (reference sequence). This CDR3 is built from 13 residues.

In this sample, this clone turned up a few times. The chain couples TRBV9 to TRBJ2-1; no reliable D call. The CDR3 consists of 13 residues. Per the germline V gene, CDR1 is SGDLS and CDR2 is YYNGEE. Trimming left V 0 bases short and J 6 bases short, with 7 bases between. The DNA of the CDR3 is TGTGCCAGCAGCGTAGCTGTATCCAATGAGCAGTTCTTC. This translates into CASSVAVSNEQFF.

The chain recombines TRBV11-1 with TRBJ2-2; either TRBD1 or TRBD2 may supply D (6 bases each). The ends were cut back, 1 base at V and 0 bases at J, with 15 bases in the middle. The length of the CDR3 is 18 residues. Germline CDR1 reads SGHAT; CDR2 reads FQDESV (reference sequence). The CDR3 loop is CASSLVEGGYANTGELFF. The DNA for the CDR3 is TGTGCCAGCAGCTTAGTTGAGGGGGGTTACGCGAACACCGGGGAGCTGTTTTTT.

The chain carries TRBV5-1 and TRBJ1-1; 7 bases align to TRBD1. Germline V CDR1 and CDR2: SGHRS, YFSETQ. There are 15 residues in the CDR3. The ends lost 6 bases at V and 2 bases at J; junction bases unmatched: 10. CDR3 nucleotides: TGCGCCAGCAAAGATCTAGGGGGCCCTAACACTGAAGCTTTCTTT. Translation: CASKDLGGPNTEAFF.

J is TRBJ2-2 and V is TRBV5-1; D not resolved. The germline V gene has CDR1 SGHRS and CDR2 YFSETQ. The V and J ends lost 4 bases and 6 bases respectively, with 10 bases between them. This CDR3 is built from 13 residues. The CDR3 is CASSNGGSGELFF. CDR3 in DNA: TGCGCCAGCAGCAACGGCGGCTCCGGGGAGCTGTTTTTT.

The chain uses TRBV19 and TRBJ2-7, with unresolved D. This CDR3 comprises 14 residues. Trimming removed 9 bases from V and 2 bases from J, with 17 bases in between. The germline V gene has CDR1 LNHDA and CDR2 SQIVND (reference sequence). Here the CDR3 DNA reads TGTGCCAGCCAAGGCAGAGCCCCGACCTACGAGCAGTACTTC. This codes for CASQGRAPTYEQYF.